The 15 T cell receptor beta chains in this list originate from one sample, sequenced in a study of a mutant IDH1 vaccine in newly diagnosed glioma (dated by TCRdb to about 2021). The time point label of this sample denotes: week 23, last vaccination. Each vaccine dose, consisting of 300 ug of a 20-mer mutant IDH1 peptide in Montanide, was administered subcutaneously with topical imiquimod. The protocol used for the library was the immunoSEQ multiplex PCR assay. Entries here come from immuneACCESS through TCRdb and include only in-frame sequences with V and J called. Some clones fail to appear in such tables; in the studies checked, an unresolved V gene covers under half of the shortfall, and the cause of the remainder is unknown. For this sample there are roughly 74,000 clones; 75% to 90% appear just once. The ten biggest clones cover over 0.7% of the sample. What these receptors recognize is not known.

Sequences were derived from PBMCs, sampled from a glioma patient whose treatment included an IDH1 peptide vaccine. These receptor sequences come from a woman aged 45-65 years with glioma.

With respect to this clone: A junction boundary mismatches the germline segment, possibly from a read error. The chain uses TRBV5-1 and TRBJ1-3, with unresolved D. Per the germline V gene, CDR1 is SGHRS and CDR2 is YFSETQ. The CDR3 contains 13 residues. The CDR3 coding sequence is TGCGCCAGCAGCTTGGAGGGAGGAAACATCATATATTTT. This gives the protein CASSLEGGNIIYF.

The chain uses TRBV30 and TRBJ2-5; tentatively, D is TRBD2 (6 bases). CDR1 is GTSNPN and CDR2 is SVGIG in the germline V gene (reference sequence). Trimming stripped 2 bases from V and 5 bases from J, with 15 bases between. The CDR3 has 14 residues. The CDR3 protein is CAWSPGPGGETQYF. The CDR3 bases are TGTGCCTGGAGTCCTGGACCCGGAGGGGAGACCCAGTACTTC.

This clone is a singleton in its sample. V and J are TRBV7-2 and TRBJ2-1; 12 bases align to TRBD2. Germline V lookup: CDR1 SGHTA, CDR2 FQGNSA. This CDR3 has 15 residues. J was trimmed by 10 bases and V by 5 bases; bases with no gene match: 9. The CDR3 nucleotides are TGTGCCAGCAGCCCGAGACTAGCGGGAGCCCGGGAGCAGTTCTTC. As protein: CASSPRLAGAREQFF.

This clone was recorded once. The rearrangement links TRBV19 to TRBJ1-2, with TRBD1 matching 9 bases. Looked up from germline, CDR1 is LNHDA and CDR2 is SQIVND (reference sequence). The CDR3 consists of 17 residues. Trimming took 0 bases from V and 4 from J; bases not matched to a gene: 9. The CDR3, as DNA: TGTGCCAGTAGTATAGACGCCTGGGACAGGGACTCCTATGGCTACACCTTC. Protein sequence: CASSIDAWDRDSYGYTF.

This clone was recorded once. The chain carries TRBV28 and TRBJ1-2; 9 nucleotides match TRBD1. CDR3 length: 13 amino acids. Trimming took 6 bases from V and 6 from J; bases not matched to a gene: 5. The germline V gene encodes CDR1 MDHEN and CDR2 SYDVKM. The CDR3 DNA follows: TGTGCCAGCAGCTGGGGACAGGGACATGGCTACACCTTC. Translated: CASSWGQGHGYTF.

The chain uses TRBV6-5 and TRBJ1-1; 8 bases match TRBD1. The CDR3 sequence is 15 residues long. Germline V CDR1 and CDR2: MNHEY, SVGAGI. Germline trimming cut 6 bases from V and 5 bases from J; bases unmatched to any gene: 11. The CDR3 reads CASSPPQGAGTEAFF. CDR3 DNA: TGTGCCAGCAGCCCACCGCAGGGGGCAGGGACTGAAGCTTTCTTT.

The chain is built from TRBV18 and TRBJ2-1, with D possibly called TRBD1 or TRBD2 (5 bases each). The CDR3 is 14 amino acids. Germline-derived CDR1 and CDR2 are KGHSH and LQKENI. V was clipped by 4 bases and J by 5 bases, with 12 bases between them. As DNA, the CDR3 is TGTGCCAGCTCACTTCGGGACCTTCACAATGAGCAGTTCTTC. It translates to CASSLRDLHNEQFF.

The chain couples TRBV27 to TRBJ2-7, with unresolved D. Germline loops: CDR1 MNHEY, CDR2 SMNVEV (reference sequence). This CDR3 is 16 amino acids long. The ends were cut back, 5 bases at V and 0 bases at J, with 17 bases in the middle. This CDR3 is CASSPSVERYSYEQYF. CDR3 in DNA: TGTGCCAGCAGTCCCTCGGTTGAGAGATACTCCTACGAGCAGTACTTC.

The chain is built from TRBV25-1 and TRBJ2-7; D is unresolved. V lost 0 bases, J lost 0 bases, and 9 bases lay in between. In germline, CDR1 is MGHDK, CDR2 SYGVNS. The CDR3 extends over 15 amino acids. In DNA form, the CDR3 reads TGTGCCAGCAGTGAATACTCAGCCAGCTCCTACGAGCAGTACTTC. Translation: CASSEYSASSYEQYF.

The chain combines TRBV29-1 with TRBJ1-1; possibly TRBD1 for D (6 bases). The CDR3 length is 10 residues. Germline V gene lookup returns CDR1 SQVTM and CDR2 ANQGSEA. The V and J ends lost 6 bases and 10 bases respectively, with 12 bases between them. The CDR3 spells CSVQGNGAFF. The CDR3 DNA reads TGCAGCGTCCAGGGGAACGGAGCTTTCTTT.

The gene calls are TRBV2 and TRBJ2-7, with D perhaps matching TRBD2 (6 bases). V lost 2 bases and J 9 bases, leaving 8 bases between the germline ends. This CDR3 has 11 amino acids. From germline, CDR1 is SNHLY and CDR2 FYNNEI. The CDR3 coding sequence is TGTGCCAGCAGTGAAACCGGGGGGCAGTACTTC. Translation: CASSETGGQYF.

The rearrangement links TRBV19 to TRBJ2-7; 7 bases align to TRBD2. The junction had 3 bases not matched to a gene; V was cut back by 2 bases and J by 2 bases. The CDR3 spans 14 residues. Germline assignment: CDR1 LNHDA and CDR2 SQIVND (reference sequence). CDR3 DNA sequence: TGTGCCAGTAGTATAATGAGCGGGACCTACGAGCAGTACTTC. Its translation is CASSIMSGTYEQYF.

This chain uses TRBV6-1 with TRBJ1-5, with D maybe TRBD1 (6 bases). The CDR3 is 15 amino acids. CDR1 is MNHNS, CDR2 SASEGT, per germline. Trimming removed 8 bases from V and 6 bases from J, with 20 bases in between. The CDR3 region has the DNA TGTGCCAGCTTGACGGGCAGTAGGGGGGCTCAGCCCCAGCATTTT. Its protein is CASLTGSRGAQPQHF.

The V gene is TRBV12-5, the J gene TRBJ2-1, with 10 bases identical to TRBD2. The CDR3 consists of 15 residues. The V and J ends lost 2 bases and 3 bases, in that order; junction bases with no gene match: 1. The germline V gene encodes CDR1 LGHNT and CDR2 FRNRAP. The CDR3: CASGLSGGVYNEQFF. The CDR3 DNA is TGTGCTAGTGGTTTGAGCGGGGGGGTCTACAATGAGCAGTTCTTC. The full variable domain, rest sourced from reference TRBV12-5 and TRBJ2-1, is DARVTQTPRHKVTEMGQEVTMRCQPILGHNTVFWYRQTMMQGLELLAYFRNRAPLDDSGMPKDRFSAEMPDATLATLKIQPSEPRDSAVYFCASGLSGGVYNEQFFGPGTRLTVL.

J is TRBJ2-1 and V is TRBV10-3; 10 bases agree with TRBD2. V shed 4 bases and J 1 base; nucleotides not matched to a gene: 22. The CDR3 contains 22 residues. CDR1 ENHRY and CDR2 SYGVKD come from the germline V gene. The CDR3 DNA follows: TGTGCCATCAGTGTGAGGTCTTCTAGCGGGAGTGCCCTAGCGAATTCCTACAATGAGCAGTTCTTC. Its protein product is CAISVRSSSGSALANSYNEQFF.